This TCR beta chain was observed in a study of shared clonotypes between healthy human individuals. As for the study in general: The study used three CD4 naive, three CD4 memory, two CD8 naive and one CD8 memory plate per donor.

TCRdb's table, derived via immunoSEQ multiplex PCR, lists solely in-frame clones and lacks some. The sample has under 2.5 million clones, just under 95% seen once; the top ten hold around 0.4%. In the case of this clone: Antigen: not known.

Trimming took 3 bases from V and 4 from J; bases not matched to a gene: 5. CDR1 SGHRS and CDR2 YFSETQ come from the germline V gene. The CDR3 is 15 residues long. Study-level findings and limits: Naive subsets, compared against memory subsets, generally had larger estimated richness values.

The rearrangement links TRBV5-1 to TRBJ2-5; TRBD2 aligns across 11 bases. Material for sequencing was naive CD4+ T cells from PBMCs. Documented subset: CD45RA+ positively selected. This sequence was found in a young man in good health. Some clones in this sample may be carry-over from other donors' samples. In nucleotides, the CDR3 is TGCGCCAGCAGCTCAACCGGGACTAGCGGAGAGACCCAGTACTTC. It specifies CASSSTGTSGETQYF.